The rows below give T cell receptor beta chains drawn from one sample of a study of CD8+CD57+ T cells in acquired aplastic anemia. TCRdb called the reads again in MiXCR, with one record for every CDR3 protein. Here the sample spans 200,000 or so distinct CDR3 sequences, roughly 64% being singletons. The sequenced material came from sorted CD4+, CD8+, or CD8+CD57+ T cells (not recorded which) from PBMCs. The receptors shown here come from a human donor with severe aplastic anemia or a healthy control (not recorded which). Both conserved end residues are part of each CDR3. A D gene is named only where the DNA matches it firmly. Some rows have no size entry. The others give once, few or many, or a class for an expanded clone.

>TRBD2|NA|TRBJ2-7|TRBV20-1
TGCAGTGCTAGACGTCAGGCTAGCGGGAGCTCCTACGAGCAGTACTTC
CSARRQASGSSYEQYF
>NA|few|TRBJ1-1|TRBV19
TGTGCCAGTAGTATGCCAGGGAAAGGGTCGAACACTGAAGCTTTCTTT
CASSMPGKGSNTEAFF
>TRBD1|NA|TRBJ2-7|TRBV7-9
TGTGCCAGCAGCCAGGGACAGCAGGCCTACGAGCAGTACTTC
CASSQGQQAYEQYF
>NA|NA|TRBJ2-1|TRBV7-6
TGTGCCAGCAGCTTCCTAGCTCGTACTGAGCAGTTCTTC
CASSFLARTEQFF
>NA|NA|TRBJ1-1|TRBV7-8
TGTGCCAGCAGCCTCGGGACATCGGGGACTGAAGCTTTCTTT
CASSLGTSGTEAFF
>TRBD2|NA|TRBJ2-1|TRBV2
TGTGCCAGCCGACTAGCGGGGGGAAGCTCCTACAATGAGCAGTTCTTC
CASRLAGGSSYNEQFF
>NA|NA|TRBJ1-1|TRBV6-4
TGTGCCAGCAGTAACCGGGACGGGAACACTGAAGCTTTCTTT
CASSNRDGNTEAFF
>NA|NA|TRBJ2-7|TRBV20-1
TGCAGTGCCCTCCTCAACCTTGAGCAGTACTTC
CSALLNLEQYF
>TRBD1|few|TRBJ2-7|TRBV25-1
TGTGCCAGCAGTGTATCCCTGGGACAGGGGCCGCACGAGCAGTACTTC
CASSVSLGQGPHEQYF
>NA|NA|TRBJ2-1|TRBV2
TGTGCCAGCAGAGATAGTCCCCTCTCCTACAATGAGCAGTTCTTC
CASRDSPLSYNEQFF
>TRBD1|NA|TRBJ1-1|TRBV2
TGTGCCAGCCGGGGGACAGGGGTGGACACTGAAGCTTTCTTT
CASRGTGVDTEAFF
>TRBD2|NA|TRBJ2-1|TRBV24-1
TGTGCCACCTGGGGGGGGAGTGGCCATGAGCAGTTCTTC
CATWGGSGHEQFF
>NA|NA|TRBJ1-6|TRBV12-3/TRBV12-4
TGTGCCAGCAGTGAACAGGCCAATTCACCCCTCCACTTT
CASSEQANSPLHF
>TRBD1|many|TRBJ1-5|TRBV7-6
TGTGCCAGCAGTCTTCAGGAAGGGAGCACAGGGGGCGAGAATCAGCCCCAGCATTTT
CASSLQEGSTGGENQPQHF
>NA|NA|TRBJ2-1|TRBV5-5
TGTGCCAGCAGCTTAGTCGTCAATGAGCAGTTCTTC
CASSLVVNEQFF
>TRBD2|NA|TRBJ2-5|TRBV7-9
TGTGCCAGCAGGCCGGGACTAGCTGCAGAGACCCAGTACTTC
CASRPGLAAETQYF
>TRBD2|once|TRBJ2-5|TRBV2
TGTGCCAGCAGTTACGGGGGGGAGCAAGAGACCCAGTACTTC
CASSYGGEQETQYF
>NA|many|TRBJ2-2|TRBV5-6
TGTGCCAGCAGCTTCAAGTCCAGGGCGAACACCGGGGAGCTGTTTTTT
CASSFKSRANTGELFF
>TRBD1|NA|TRBJ2-5|TRBV2
TGTGCCAGTCATACAGGGGTCCCCTTCCAAGAGACCCAGTACTTC
CASHTGVPFQETQYF
>TRBD2|many|TRBJ2-7|TRBV7-3
TGTGCCAGCAGCCAACTCGGGGGGGCCTACGAGCAGTACTTC
CASSQLGGAYEQYF
>NA|NA|TRBJ2-7|TRBV7-9
TGTGCCAGCAGCTTAGTAGGGGGGGGCAGCTACGAGCAGTACTTC
CASSLVGGGSYEQYF
>NA|many|TRBJ2-7|TRBV6-2/TRBV6-3
TGTGCCAGCAGTTACTCTGACGGTGGGGCCTACGAGCAGTACTTC
CASSYSDGGAYEQYF
>TRBD2|once|TRBJ2-7|TRBV14
TGTGCCAGCAGCCAAGCGACTAGCGGGAGGTACGAGCAGTACTTC
CASSQATSGRYEQYF
>NA|once|TRBJ1-1|TRBV2
TGTGCCAGCAGTGAAGGGACATACCGACATGAAGCTTTCTTT
CASSEGTYRHEAFF
>TRBD1|many|TRBJ2-7|TRBV2
TGTGCCAGCGGCGGACAGGTCTGGCACGAGCAGTACTTC
CASGGQVWHEQYF
>TRBD1|NA|TRBJ1-1|TRBV15
TGTGCCACCAGCAGGGGGACAGAGAACACTGAAGCTTTCTTT
CATSRGTENTEAFF
>TRBD1|NA|TRBJ1-5|TRBV19
TGTGCCAGTGAGGGGACAGGGAGTCAGCCCCAGCATTTT
CASEGTGSQPQHF
>TRBD1|NA|TRBJ2-2|TRBV10-3
TGTGCCATCAGTGACCCCCGCGGACAGGGTTCGGGGAGCGGGGAGCTGTTTTTT
CAISDPRGQGSGSGELFF
>NA|NA|TRBJ1-5|TRBV20-1
TGCAGTGCTAGACCGGGGTATAGCAATCAGCCCCAGCATTTT
CSARPGYSNQPQHF
>NA|NA|TRBJ1-1|TRBV27
TGTGCCATCAGGGAGGACAGTCCGTTTACTGAAGCTTTCTTT
CAIREDSPFTEAFF
>TRBD2|NA|TRBJ2-5|TRBV12-3/TRBV12-4
TGTGCCAGCAGTTTCATTAGCGGGACGGAGACCCAGTACTTC
CASSFISGTETQYF
>NA|NA|TRBJ1-2|TRBV29-1
TGCAGCGTTGATCCCCCGGGTAGGGATGGCTACACCTTC
CSVDPPGRDGYTF
>TRBD2|NA|TRBJ2-5|TRBV2
TGTGCCAGCAGCGGACTAGTCGAAGAGACCCAGTACTTC
CASSGLVEETQYF
>NA|few|TRBJ2-7|TRBV7-9
TGTGCCAGCACCCCTTCGATAGGTTCCTACGAGCAGTACTTC
CASTPSIGSYEQYF
>TRBD1|few|TRBJ1-6|TRBV7-3
TGTGCCAGCAGCTTAGGGGACAGTCGGTTTGGCAATTCACCCCTCCACTTT
CASSLGDSRFGNSPLHF
>TRBD1|NA|TRBJ1-2|TRBV24-1
TGTGCCACCAGTGATGGGCGACGGACAGGGTGGGGAGATGGCTACACCTTC
CATSDGRRTGWGDGYTF
>NA|few|TRBJ1-5|TRBV24-1
TGTGCCACCAGTGACCAGGGCGGGAGCAATCAGCCCCAGCATTTT
CATSDQGGSNQPQHF
>TRBD2|NA|TRBJ2-3|TRBV20-1
TGCAGTGCGGCGGGACTAGCGGGTTTTACGCAGTATTTT
CSAAGLAGFTQYF
>TRBD1|NA|TRBJ2-3|TRBV5-1
TGCGCCAGCGAAGACAGGGGAGGTCCCACAGATACGCAGTATTTT
CASEDRGGPTDTQYF